Each of the 20 T cell receptor beta chains below was sequenced from the same sample in a study of blood T cell repertoires in COVID-19. Measured with immunoSEQ multiplex PCR; TCRdb has only the in-frame clones, and not every one. Altogether approximately 160,000 clones are present, 84% being singletons, with the ten largest covering 11% to 15%. The sequenced material came from peripheral blood. These receptors were obtained from a man aged 18 to 30 with active or convalescent COVID-19.

V usage is TRBV18 and J usage is TRBJ2-1; TRBD2 matches at 10 bases. The J segment lost 7 bases and the V segment lost 3 bases, leaving 6 bases of the junction unmatched. Germline V lookup: CDR1 KGHSH, CDR2 LQKENI. The CDR3 length is 15 residues. The CDR3 sequence: CASSPPGLASNEQFF. The CDR3, as DNA: TGTGCCAGCTCACCTCCGGGACTAGCGTCTAATGAGCAGTTCTTC. The full variable domain, with the rest looked up from reference TRBV18 and TRBJ2-1, is NAGVMQNPRHLVRRRGQEARLRCSPMKGHSHVYWYRQLPEEGLKFMVYLQKENIIDESGMPKERFSAEFPKEGPSILRIQQVVRGDSAAYFCASSPPGLASNEQFFGPGTRLTVL.

The chain recombines TRBV6-2 or TRBV6-3 with TRBJ2-2, with 12 bases identical to TRBD2. This CDR3 region has 18 residues. Germline values: CDR1 MNHEY, CDR2 SVGEGT. Trimming took 6 bases from V and 3 from J; bases not matched to a gene: 11. The CDR3 coding sequence is TGTGCCAGCAGCGAGCTTCGGAGACTAGCGGGAGACACCGGGGAGCTGTTTTTT. It yields the protein CASSELRRLAGDTGELFF.

This clone was seen only once. J is TRBJ1-4 and V is TRBV3-1 (or the pseudogene TRBV3-2), with 7 bases that match TRBD1. The CDR3 spans 14 residues. The V gene end was trimmed by 4 bases and the J gene end by 2 bases; junction bases not matched to a gene: 1. CDR1 and CDR2 from the germline V gene are LGHDT and YNNKEL (reference sequence). The CDR3 loop is CASSRQGTNEKLFF. CDR3 bases: TGTGCCAGCAGCCGACAGGGTACTAATGAAAAACTGTTTTTT.

The chain carries TRBV27 and TRBJ1-5; 7 nucleotides align to TRBD1. The ends lost 3 bases at V and 1 base at J; junction bases unmatched: 6. Germline V lookup: CDR1 MNHEY, CDR2 SMNVEV (reference sequence). The CDR3 totals 16 residues. CDR3 nucleotide sequence: TGTGCCAGCAGTTTGAAGGGGGCGATGAGCAATCAGCCCCAGCATTTT. Translating gives CASSLKGAMSNQPQHF.

This clone came up a few times. The chain uses TRBV5-6 and TRBJ1-2, with TRBD1 as a possible D gene (6 bases). Germline lookup yields CDR1 SGHDT and CDR2 YYEEEE. Trimming left V 5 bases short and J 0 bases short, with 17 bases between. This CDR3 region has 16 residues. The CDR3 protein is CASSYLIGTSNYGYTF. The CDR3 DNA reads as TGTGCCAGCAGTTATCTTATCGGGACATCTAACTATGGCTACACCTTC.

The chain links TRBV5-1 to TRBJ1-6; TRBD1 agrees at 8 bases. Losses at the gene ends were 0 bases for V and 8 bases for J; bases not matched to a gene: 7. There are 16 residues in the CDR3. The germline V gene encodes CDR1 SGHRS and CDR2 YFSETQ. CDR3 sequence: CASSLERTGTDSPLHF. CDR3 in DNA: TGCGCCAGCAGCTTGGAGAGGACAGGGACGGATTCACCCCTCCACTTT.

V and J are TRBV6-5 and TRBJ2-5; D gene uncertain. V shed 2 bases and J shed 0 bases, with 7 bases lying between them. This CDR3 has 14 residues. The germline V gene has CDR1 MNHEY and CDR2 SVGAGI. CDR3 sequence: CASSYSKYQETQYF. CDR3 bases: TGTGCCAGCAGTTACAGCAAGTACCAAGAGACCCAGTACTTC.

CDR3 bases: TGTGCCAGCAGCCAGAACTCAGGAGGGATTCAGCCCCAGCATTTT. This encodes CASSQNSGGIQPQHF. The chain carries TRBV3-1 (or the pseudogene TRBV3-2) and TRBJ1-5; no definite D call. Germline CDR1 LGHDT, CDR2 YNNKEL (reference sequence). The CDR3 is 15 amino acids. V shed 3 bases and J shed 6 bases, with 15 bases lying between them.

The chain couples TRBV5-4 to TRBJ1-1, with TRBD1 identical over 7 bases. J was trimmed by 6 bases and V by 0 bases; bases with no gene match: 5. The germline V gene encodes CDR1 SGHNT and CDR2 YYREEE (reference sequence). The length of the CDR3 is 14 residues. In DNA form, the CDR3 reads TGTGCCAGCAGCTTGGGAGCAGGGGGGTCTGAAGCTTTCTTT. Its protein is CASSLGAGGSEAFF.

CDR3 coding DNA: TGTGCCAGCAGCGAGTGGGACAGCGTTGACTCACCCCTCCACTTT. This gives the protein CASSEWDSVDSPLHF. The V and J genes are TRBV9 and TRBJ1-6; 7 nucleotides align to TRBD1. Germline CDR1 SGDLS, CDR2 YYNGEE. Germline trimming cut 3 bases from V and 10 bases from J; bases unmatched to any gene: 10. This CDR3 is 15 amino acids long.

J is TRBJ2-7 and V is TRBV28, with a possible D match to TRBD2 (6 bases). This CDR3 contains 12 residues. V lost 5 bases and J 6 bases, leaving 11 bases between the germline ends. The germline gives CDR1 MDHEN, CDR2 SYDVKM. DNA of the CDR3: TGTGCCAGCAGTGGGGGGTCGGTCGAGCAGTACTTC. It specifies CASSGGSVEQYF.

V is TRBV5-1 and J is TRBJ2-1; D may be TRBD1 (5 bases). V gave up 4 bases and J gave up 0 bases, with 11 bases separating them. CDR1 SGHRS and CDR2 YFSETQ come from the germline V gene. The CDR3 totals 15 residues. For the CDR3, the DNA is TGCGCCAGCAGCAAACAGGAGAGCTCCTACAATGAGCAGTTCTTC. It codes for CASSKQESSYNEQFF.

This clone has only one observation. The chain combines TRBV29-1 with TRBJ1-1; the match to TRBD1 covers 7 bases. The CDR3 totals 13 residues. Germline V gene sequence: CDR1 SQVTM, CDR2 ANQGSEA. The junction had 9 bases not matched to a gene; V was cut back by 7 bases and J by 4 bases. This CDR3 reads CSAKMTGSTEAFF. The CDR3 DNA is TGCAGCGCTAAGATGACAGGGAGCACTGAAGCTTTCTTT.

This clone was seen once. The chain is built from TRBV5-1 and TRBJ1-1; D call uncertain. The V end was cut by 5 bases, the J end by 8 bases, with 16 bases between. Germline V gene sequence: CDR1 SGHRS, CDR2 YFSETQ. The CDR3 has 13 residues. The CDR3, as DNA: TGCGCCAGCAGTCTGAGGGAGGGATCAGAAGCTTTCTTT. Its protein is CASSLREGSEAFF. Full variable domain (remainder filled in from reference TRBV5-1 and TRBJ1-1): KAGVTQTPRYLIKTRGQQVTLSCSPISGHRSVSWYQQTPGQGLQFLFEYFSETQRNKGNFPGRFSGRQFSNSRSEMNVSTLELGDSALYLCASSLREGSEAFFGQGTRLTVV.

The rearrangement joins TRBV4-2 to TRBJ2-7; D may be TRBD1 (5 bases). The CDR3 is 18 amino acids. V was clipped by 0 bases and J by 3 bases, with 21 bases between them. CDR1 and CDR2 (germline): LGHNA, YNFKEQ. In DNA form, the CDR3 reads TGTGCCAGCAGCCAAGATAAAATGGGGCAGGCTCTTTTCTACGAGCAGTACTTC. Translated, it gives CASSQDKMGQALFYEQYF.

The rearrangement links TRBV19 to TRBJ2-1; perhaps TRBD1 as D (6 bases). Between the trimmed V and J ends, which lost 5 bases and 3 bases, there was a span of 14 bases. The CDR3 consists of 15 residues. The germline gives CDR1 LNHDA, CDR2 SQIVND (reference sequence). DNA for the CDR3: TGTGCCAGTAGTCAAGGACAGACCCTCTACAATGAGCAGTTCTTC. Encoded protein: CASSQGQTLYNEQFF.

The V gene is TRBV12-3 or TRBV12-4, the J gene TRBJ1-4, with D uncertain. V lost 5 bases and J 0 bases, leaving 4 bases between the germline ends. The CDR3 totals 13 residues. The CDR3 here is CASSLSTNEKLFF. The CDR3 coding sequence is TGTGCCAGCAGTCTGTCAACTAATGAAAAACTGTTTTTT.

This clone was observed once. The CDR3 loop is CASSFFLSGNTIYF. CDR3 in DNA: TGTGCCAGCAGCTTTTTCCTCTCTGGAAACACCATATATTTT. This chain joins TRBV3-1 (or the pseudogene TRBV3-2) and TRBJ1-3; D is ambiguous. The ends were cut back, 5 bases at V and 0 bases at J, with 8 bases in the middle. The CDR3 spans 14 residues. Per the germline V gene, CDR1 is LGHDT and CDR2 is YNNKEL (reference sequence).

The chain joins TRBV3-1 (or the pseudogene TRBV3-2) to TRBJ1-5; D is unclear. V lost 4 bases to trimming and J lost 6 bases, with 13 bases between them. Germline assignment: CDR1 LGHDT and CDR2 YNNKEL (reference sequence). The CDR3 totals 14 residues. In nucleotides, the CDR3 is TGTGCCAGCAGCCCAGAACGTTCGGGTCAGCCCCAGCATTTT. Translation gives CASSPERSGQPQHF.

This clone was seen only once. V and J are TRBV27 and TRBJ2-3; 7 bases are a match to TRBD2. Germline CDR1 and CDR2: MNHEY and SMNVEV (reference sequence). V was clipped by 6 bases and J by 6 bases; unmatched bases: 15. CDR3 size: 16 residues. This CDR3 reads CASSPRRGGGGDTQYF. The CDR3 coding sequence is TGTGCCAGCAGCCCAAGGCGGGGCGGGGGAGGGGATACGCAGTATTTT.